This TCR beta chain comes out of a study of PD-L1 blockade in urothelial cancer. Across the study: Patients started atezolizumab in the mid-2010s, 1,200 mg intravenously every 3 weeks.

Time point given: peripheral blood 6 weeks after treatment start. Sequenced by immunoSEQ multiplex PCR; TCRdb stores in-frame clones only, minus some. The profile shows 40,000 to 55,000 clones, around 89% of them singletons. Looked up from germline, CDR1 is SQVTM and CDR2 is ANQGSEA. Trimming removed 5 bases at V and 3 bases at J, with 13 bases between. The CDR3 contains 14 residues. This sequence joins TRBV29-1 and TRBJ1-4, with a weak D call TRBD1 (5 bases). The receptor was isolated from a man between 60 and 70 years old with urothelial cancer. This specimen consisted of PBMCs, obtained around atezolizumab (anti-PD-L1) treatment. For the CDR3, the DNA is TGCAGCGTTCGAAGCGGGGGTCCTAATGAAAAACTGTTTTTT. Its translation: CSVRSGGPNEKLFF.